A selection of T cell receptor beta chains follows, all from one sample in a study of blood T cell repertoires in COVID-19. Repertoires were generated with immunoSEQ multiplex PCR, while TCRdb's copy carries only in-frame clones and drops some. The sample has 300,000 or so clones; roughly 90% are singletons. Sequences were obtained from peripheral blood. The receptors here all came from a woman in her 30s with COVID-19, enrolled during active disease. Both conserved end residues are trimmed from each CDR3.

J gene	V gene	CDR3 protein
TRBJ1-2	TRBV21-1	ASSKALQDSSYGYT
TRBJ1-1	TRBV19	ASSIAGVTEAF
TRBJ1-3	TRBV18	ASSSYLGQGSGNTIY
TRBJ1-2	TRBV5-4	ASSRDRLEVGGYT
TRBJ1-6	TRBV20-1	SASIQENSPLH
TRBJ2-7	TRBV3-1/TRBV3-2	ASSPSTYEQY
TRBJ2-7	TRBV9	ASSVGLANREQY
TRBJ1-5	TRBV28	AEGRSGNQPQH
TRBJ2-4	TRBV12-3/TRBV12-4	ASSFGSGNIQY
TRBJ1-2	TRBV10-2	ASTPGVGENDYGYT
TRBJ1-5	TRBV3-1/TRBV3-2	ASAPGQGDQPQH
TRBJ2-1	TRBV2	ASSDARRGYNEQF
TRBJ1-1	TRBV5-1	ASSLDPGVNTEAF
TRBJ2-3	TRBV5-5	ASSLVEELLAGYTDTQY
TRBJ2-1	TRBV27	ASSLSLPSYGGEQF
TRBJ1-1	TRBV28	ASSCRAGNTEAF
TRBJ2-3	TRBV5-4	ASSLTGSRPSTDTQY
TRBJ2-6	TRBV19	ASSYTDRVSGANVLT
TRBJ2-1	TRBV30	AWSLLRRTDNEQF
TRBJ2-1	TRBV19	ASMWASGGEQF
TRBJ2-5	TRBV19	ASSEGKETQY
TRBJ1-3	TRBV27	ASSLIPPGLISGNTIY
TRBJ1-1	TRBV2	ASGPGWGGGTEAF
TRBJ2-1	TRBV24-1	ATSDLTSADNEQF
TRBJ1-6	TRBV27	ASSSGYNSPLH
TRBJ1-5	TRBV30	AWSYPQTAKPQPQH
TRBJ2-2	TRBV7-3	ASSLNGGAGELF
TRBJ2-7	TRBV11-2	ASSFNPTGTKLHEQY
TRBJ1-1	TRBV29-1	SVDRLNTEAF
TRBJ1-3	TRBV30	AWRRGGTSGNTIY
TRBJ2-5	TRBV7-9	ASSITQGAAGETQY
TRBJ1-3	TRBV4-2	ASSQMTGRTSGNTIY
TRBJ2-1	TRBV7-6	ASSRSGNSDSSSYNEQF
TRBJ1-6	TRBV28	ASRQGRRNSPLH
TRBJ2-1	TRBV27	ASSPLTSIHEQF
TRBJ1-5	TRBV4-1	ASSQVVVQPQH
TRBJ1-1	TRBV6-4	ASSDGRENTEAF
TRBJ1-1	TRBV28	ASSPSLRRMNTEAF
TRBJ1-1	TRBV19	ASSPLTGTTEAF
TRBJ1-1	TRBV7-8	ASSATSGVAF
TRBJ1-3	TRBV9	ASSPVAAGNTIY
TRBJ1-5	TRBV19	ASSIRVVSNQPQH
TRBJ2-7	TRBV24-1	ATSVLAGGGTGGCYEQY
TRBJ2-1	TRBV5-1	ASSSGGSAQQF
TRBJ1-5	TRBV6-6	ASSSTGHEQPQH
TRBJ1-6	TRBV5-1	ASSLEPGQGLSPLH
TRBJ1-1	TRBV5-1	ASSLQGHTEAF
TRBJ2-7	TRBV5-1	ASSLTGSNYEQY
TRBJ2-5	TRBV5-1	ASSSIPGVQGTQY